This T cell receptor beta chain was observed in a study of T cell responses to AZD1222 COVID-19 vaccine. Study-wide points: Repertoires were obtained solely post-peak T cell response. Clonal diversity was possibly underestimated; the donors were predominantly white British and more often female.

V lost 2 bases, J lost 5 bases, and 8 bases stayed unmatched. The CDR3 totals 15 residues. The germline V gene encodes CDR1 MGHRA and CDR2 YSYEKL. TCRdb keeps only in-frame clones here, not all; method: immunoSEQ multiplex PCR. The sample lists about 99,000 clones, more than 80% occurring once. A word on this clone: As yet, its antigen is unknown.

This sequence originates from an adult in good health. This specimen consisted of peripheral blood, obtained on day 0 of AZD1222 vaccination. The chain links TRBV4-1 to TRBJ1-1; 7 positions match TRBD1. CDR3 in DNA: TGCGCCAGCAGCCAAAGTTACAGGGGAAGGACTGAAGCTTTCTTT. Amino acid sequence: CASSQSYRGRTEAFF.